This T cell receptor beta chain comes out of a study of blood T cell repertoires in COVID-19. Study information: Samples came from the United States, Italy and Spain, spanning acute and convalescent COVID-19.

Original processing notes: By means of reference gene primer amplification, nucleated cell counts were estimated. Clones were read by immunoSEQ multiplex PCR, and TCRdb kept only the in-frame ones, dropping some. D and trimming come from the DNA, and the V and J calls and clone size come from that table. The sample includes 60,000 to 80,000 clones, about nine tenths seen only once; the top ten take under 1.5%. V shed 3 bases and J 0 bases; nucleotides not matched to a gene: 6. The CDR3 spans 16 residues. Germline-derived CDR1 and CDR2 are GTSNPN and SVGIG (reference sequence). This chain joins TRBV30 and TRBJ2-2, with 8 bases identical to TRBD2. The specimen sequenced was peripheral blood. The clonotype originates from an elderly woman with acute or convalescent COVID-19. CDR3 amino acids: CAWRNPGLANTGELFF. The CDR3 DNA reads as TGTGCCTGGAGAAATCCGGGACTAGCGAACACCGGGGAGCTGTTTTTT.